This is a list of T cell receptor beta chains from one sample in a study of T cell changes during pregnancy in multiple sclerosis. The assay was immunoSEQ multiplex PCR, and TCRdb's table has in-frame clones only and misses some. The sample gives around 49,000 clones, around 91% of which show up once; 5.1% is in the top ten. Sequences were derived from peripheral blood, sampled after pregnancy. Receptors originate from a female donor in good health, enrolled as a control in a pregnancy study. Each CDR3 is given with its conserved first and last residue. A D gene is named only where the DNA matches it firmly. A clone size is listed for some rows: how often the clone was seen (once, few, many), or a class if it is expanded.

clone size: .; V gene: TRBV6-5; J gene: TRBJ1-4; D gene: .; CDR3 DNA: TGTGCCAGCAGCGCCTTCAGGCCAACTAATGAAAAACTGTTTTTT; CDR3 protein: CASSAFRPTNEKLFF
clone size: .; V gene: TRBV19; J gene: TRBJ2-2; D gene: .; CDR3 DNA: TGTGCCAGTAGTTCACAGGGATACACCGGGGAGCTGTTTTTT; CDR3 protein: CASSSQGYTGELFF
clone size: .; V gene: TRBV27; J gene: TRBJ2-7; D gene: TRBD1; CDR3 DNA: TGTGCCAGCAGTTTGGGCAGGGGGCCGGGGGAGCAGTACTTC; CDR3 protein: CASSLGRGPGEQYF
clone size: .; V gene: TRBV6-1; J gene: TRBJ1-6; D gene: .; CDR3 DNA: TGTGCCAGCAGTTTCGAAGCCCTCTATAATTCACCCCTCCACTTT; CDR3 protein: CASSFEALYNSPLHF
clone size: .; V gene: TRBV4-2; J gene: TRBJ2-1; D gene: TRBD2; CDR3 DNA: TGTGCCAGCAGCCAAGATCCCCGGGGGGTGGATGAGCAGTTCTTC; CDR3 protein: CASSQDPRGVDEQFF
clone size: .; V gene: TRBV6-5; J gene: TRBJ1-6; D gene: TRBD1; CDR3 DNA: TGTGCCAGTCGCACTAGGGACAGTAATTCACCCCTCCACTTT; CDR3 protein: CASRTRDSNSPLHF
clone size: .; V gene: TRBV2; J gene: TRBJ1-1; D gene: .; CDR3 DNA: TGTGCCAGCAGTGAAGCGCTTCAGGGAAGTGAAGCTTTCTTT; CDR3 protein: CASSEALQGSEAFF
clone size: once; V gene: TRBV9; J gene: TRBJ1-1; D gene: .; CDR3 DNA: TGTGCCAGCAGCGGCCCAGGAGGAGCTTTCTTT; CDR3 protein: CASSGPGGAFF
clone size: .; V gene: TRBV27; J gene: TRBJ2-1; D gene: TRBD2; CDR3 DNA: TGTGCCAGCAGTCTAGCGGGATTGCGCAATGAGCAGTTCTTC; CDR3 protein: CASSLAGLRNEQFF
clone size: .; V gene: TRBV7-7; J gene: TRBJ1-3; D gene: TRBD1; CDR3 DNA: TGTGCTAGCAGCTCGGGACAGGGTGGAAACACCATATATTTT; CDR3 protein: CASSSGQGGNTIYF
clone size: .; V gene: TRBV27; J gene: TRBJ2-7; D gene: .; CDR3 DNA: TGTGCCAGCAGTTTGGAGGGAGGAGGCTACGAGCAGTACTTC; CDR3 protein: CASSLEGGGYEQYF
clone size: .; V gene: TRBV19; J gene: TRBJ1-4; D gene: .; CDR3 DNA: TGTGCCAGTAGTAGGGGGGGACTTAATGAAAAACTGTTTTTT; CDR3 protein: CASSRGGLNEKLFF
clone size: .; V gene: TRBV27; J gene: TRBJ2-5; D gene: .; CDR3 DNA: TGTGCCAGCAGTTTATCGGCGGGCCCCGGGACCCAGTACTTC; CDR3 protein: CASSLSAGPGTQYF
clone size: .; V gene: TRBV5-1; J gene: TRBJ2-1; D gene: TRBD2; CDR3 DNA: TGCGCCAGCAGCCCAGCTAGCGGGATTCACAATGAGCAGTTCTTC; CDR3 protein: CASSPASGIHNEQFF
clone size: .; V gene: TRBV5-1; J gene: TRBJ2-7; D gene: TRBD1; CDR3 DNA: TGCGCCAGCAGCTTGAATGGACAGGGGTCCTCCGCCTACGAGCAGTACTTC; CDR3 protein: CASSLNGQGSSAYEQYF
clone size: .; V gene: TRBV7-3; J gene: TRBJ2-3; D gene: TRBD2; CDR3 DNA: TGTGCCAGCAGCTTATTAGCGGGGGAGGCAGATACGCAGTATTTT; CDR3 protein: CASSLLAGEADTQYF
clone size: .; V gene: TRBV5-8; J gene: TRBJ2-1; D gene: TRBD2; CDR3 DNA: TGTGCCAGCAGCTTTACTCCTAGCGGGATTTCCTACAATGAGCAGTTCTTC; CDR3 protein: CASSFTPSGISYNEQFF
clone size: .; V gene: TRBV9; J gene: TRBJ1-3; D gene: .; CDR3 DNA: TGTGCCAGCAGCGCCCTGGCGTCCGGGATAGGAGACACCATATATTTT; CDR3 protein: CASSALASGIGDTIYF
clone size: once; V gene: TRBV7-3; J gene: TRBJ2-3; D gene: TRBD2; CDR3 DNA: TGTGCCAGCAGCTTAATTGGCGGGGGGGCAGATACGCAGTATTTT; CDR3 protein: CASSLIGGGADTQYF
clone size: .; V gene: TRBV11-3; J gene: TRBJ2-3; D gene: TRBD2; CDR3 DNA: TGTGCCAGCAGCTCCCGGACTAGCGGGGGGGCGGGATCAGATACGCAGTATTTT; CDR3 protein: CASSSRTSGGAGSDTQYF
clone size: .; V gene: TRBV2; J gene: TRBJ2-3; D gene: .; CDR3 DNA: TGTGCCAGCAGAGGCGGGGTCGGCACAGATACGCAGTATTTT; CDR3 protein: CASRGGVGTDTQYF
clone size: .; V gene: TRBV11-2; J gene: TRBJ2-3; D gene: .; CDR3 DNA: TGTGCCAGCAGCTGGGGCGGGGCCAGCACAGATACGCAGTATTTT; CDR3 protein: CASSWGGASTDTQYF
clone size: .; V gene: TRBV28; J gene: TRBJ1-4; D gene: .; CDR3 DNA: TGTGCCAGCAGTCCCCCGCAGGCTGAAAAACTGTTTTTT; CDR3 protein: CASSPPQAEKLFF
clone size: .; V gene: TRBV7-3; J gene: TRBJ2-7; D gene: .; CDR3 DNA: TGTGCCAGCAGTTTGGACGGGACCTACGAGCAGTACTTC; CDR3 protein: CASSLDGTYEQYF
clone size: .; V gene: TRBV5-1; J gene: TRBJ2-7; D gene: TRBD2; CDR3 DNA: TGCGCCAGCAGCACCGATACTAGCGGGGGGACCTACGAGCAGTACTTC; CDR3 protein: CASSTDTSGGTYEQYF
clone size: .; V gene: TRBV6-6; J gene: TRBJ1-5; D gene: TRBD1; CDR3 DNA: TGTGCCAGCAGTAAATCCCGGGACAGGGGGCAGCCCCAGCATTTT; CDR3 protein: CASSKSRDRGQPQHF
clone size: .; V gene: TRBV27; J gene: TRBJ1-5; D gene: .; CDR3 DNA: TGTGCCAGCAGCCTAGAGTATAGCAATCAGCCCCAGCATTTT; CDR3 protein: CASSLEYSNQPQHF
clone size: .; V gene: TRBV4-3; J gene: TRBJ2-2; D gene: .; CDR3 DNA: TGCGCCAGCAGCCAAGAGGATGGGGGGACCGGGGAGCTGTTTTTT; CDR3 protein: CASSQEDGGTGELFF
clone size: .; V gene: TRBV7-3; J gene: TRBJ2-3; D gene: TRBD2; CDR3 DNA: TGTGCCAGCAGCTCTCTCGGTAGGGCTAGCGGGGTAAATACGCAGTATTTT; CDR3 protein: CASSSLGRASGVNTQYF
clone size: .; V gene: TRBV7-9; J gene: TRBJ1-1; D gene: .; CDR3 DNA: TGTGCCAGCAGCTTACTCGGACAGATCATGAACACTGAAGCTTTCTTT; CDR3 protein: CASSLLGQIMNTEAFF
clone size: .; V gene: TRBV27; J gene: TRBJ2-1; D gene: TRBD2; CDR3 DNA: TGTGCCAGCAGTTTATCAGGCGGGGGGACCTACAATGAGCAGTTCTTC; CDR3 protein: CASSLSGGGTYNEQFF
clone size: .; V gene: TRBV6-5; J gene: TRBJ2-7; D gene: TRBD2; CDR3 DNA: TGTGCCAGCAGTTACTCGACTAGCGATAGCTCCTACGAGCAGTACTTC; CDR3 protein: CASSYSTSDSSYEQYF
clone size: .; V gene: TRBV10-2; J gene: TRBJ2-7; D gene: .; CDR3 DNA: TGCGCCAGCAGTGATAGACTGCGCTCCTACGAGCAGTACTTC; CDR3 protein: CASSDRLRSYEQYF
clone size: once; V gene: TRBV10-3; J gene: TRBJ1-1; D gene: TRBD1; CDR3 DNA: TGTGCCATCAGAAGCAGGGACAGGGGGCACACTGAAGCTTTCTTT; CDR3 protein: CAIRSRDRGHTEAFF
clone size: .; V gene: TRBV9; J gene: TRBJ1-2; D gene: TRBD1; CDR3 DNA: TGTGCCAGCAGCGTTACAGGGGACTATGGCTACACCTTC; CDR3 protein: CASSVTGDYGYTF
clone size: few; V gene: TRBV6-5; J gene: TRBJ1-1; D gene: .; CDR3 DNA: TGTGCCAGCAGTCCACAGGGATTCGCCACTGAAGCTTTCTTT; CDR3 protein: CASSPQGFATEAFF
clone size: .; V gene: TRBV7-2; J gene: TRBJ2-3; D gene: TRBD1; CDR3 DNA: TGTGCCAGCAGCCCACCAACAGGGGGTATCGAGACAGATACGCAGTATTTT; CDR3 protein: CASSPPTGGIETDTQYF
clone size: .; V gene: TRBV19; J gene: TRBJ1-2; D gene: .; CDR3 DNA: TGTGCCAGTATCCCCCGGGAGGGGCGCCCGAATGGCTACACCTTC; CDR3 protein: CASIPREGRPNGYTF
clone size: .; V gene: TRBV10-1; J gene: TRBJ2-1; D gene: TRBD2; CDR3 DNA: TGCGCCAGCAGTGAGTCGGGTAGCGGGGAATACAATGAGCAGTTCTTC; CDR3 protein: CASSESGSGEYNEQFF
clone size: .; V gene: TRBV28; J gene: TRBJ2-1; D gene: TRBD2; CDR3 DNA: TGTGCCAGCAACTCCTTAGCGGGAGCGTATGAGCAGTTCTTC; CDR3 protein: CASNSLAGAYEQFF
clone size: .; V gene: TRBV6-6; J gene: TRBJ1-6; D gene: .; CDR3 DNA: TGTGCCAGCAGGACCGGGACACTCGATAATTCACCCCTCCACTTT; CDR3 protein: CASRTGTLDNSPLHF
clone size: .; V gene: TRBV6-4; J gene: TRBJ2-3; D gene: TRBD2; CDR3 DNA: TGTGCCAGCAGTGAGACTAGCGGGAGTGGGACAGATACGCAGTATTTT; CDR3 protein: CASSETSGSGTDTQYF
clone size: once; V gene: TRBV7-3; J gene: TRBJ2-3; D gene: .; CDR3 DNA: TGTGCCAGCAGCTTCGGCGGGGCTAGCACAGATACGCAGTATTTT; CDR3 protein: CASSFGGASTDTQYF
clone size: once; V gene: TRBV30; J gene: TRBJ1-1; D gene: .; CDR3 DNA: TGTGCCTGGAGTGTACGGGCGGGAGCTTTCTTT; CDR3 protein: CAWSVRAGAFF
clone size: .; V gene: TRBV5-8; J gene: TRBJ2-2; D gene: .; CDR3 DNA: TGTGCCAGCAGCCCGTACACCGGGGAGCTGTTTTTT; CDR3 protein: CASSPYTGELFF
clone size: .; V gene: TRBV5-6; J gene: TRBJ2-1; D gene: TRBD1; CDR3 DNA: TGTGCCAGCAGCTTGTCCCGACAGGGGATCAATGAGCAGTTCTTC; CDR3 protein: CASSLSRQGINEQFF
clone size: .; V gene: TRBV7-2; J gene: TRBJ2-4; D gene: TRBD1; CDR3 DNA: TGTGCCAGCAGCCCAGGGGGGGGACAGGGTAACATTCAGTACTTC; CDR3 protein: CASSPGGGQGNIQYF